The T cell receptor beta chain described here comes from a study of response to subunit inactivated influenza vaccine. This clonotype was seen only a few times. The antigen is unknown. In TCRdb, the RT-PCR reads were re-called with MiXCR into one record per CDR3 protein. The sample has about 780,000 distinct CDR3 sequences, roughly 18% seen once. The CDR3 spans 14 residues. Germline lookup yields CDR1 DFQATT and CDR2 SNEGSKA (reference sequence). Trimming shortened V by 0 bases and J by 2 bases, and 11 bases separated the two germline ends. Study results and caveats: Each seasonal flu vaccination may recruit only limited new T cells, authors suggested.

The clonotype comes from a man between 45 and 60 years old who received an inactivated influenza vaccine. The material sequenced was PBMCs from blood, taken 5 days after vaccination. The V call is TRBV20-1, the J call TRBJ2-7, with D perhaps TRBD2 (5 bases). The CDR3 reads CSARDWETAYEQYF. CDR3 in DNA: TGCAGTGCTAGAGATTGGGAGACTGCCTACGAGCAGTACTTC.